Sequencing of this T cell receptor (beta chain) was carried out in a study of shared clonotypes between healthy human individuals. Assay: immunoSEQ multiplex PCR; the TCRdb copy retains only in-frame clones and omits some. Among nearly 1,000,000 clones listed, 60% to 85% were seen once. Notes on this clone: Its target is unknown.

Study-level points and caveats: For naive CD4 cells, 4.5% to 6.5% of clonotypes were shared across a handful of donors. Relative to memory subsets, naive subsets generally showed larger estimated richness.

The CDR3 has 14 residues. V shed 6 bases and J shed 3 bases, with 15 bases lying between them. Germline-derived CDR1 and CDR2 are KGHSH and LQKENI. The donors, healthy adults who were HIV-negative, had experienced no recent acute infections or vaccinations. Caucasian adults residing in Nashville, Tennessee made up all the donors. The sequence was obtained from a man younger than 35 in good health. The rearrangement links TRBV18 to TRBJ2-7; weak D call: TRBD2 (6 bases). Specimen: memory CD4+ T cells sorted from blood. Subset defined: CD45RA-negative fraction. CDR3 sequence reads: CASSWGEGGYEQYF. CDR3 nucleotides: TGTGCCAGCTCTTGGGGAGAGGGAGGCTACGAGCAGTACTTC. The variable domain in full, with the rest retrieved from reference TRBV18 and TRBJ2-7, is NAGVMQNPRHLVRRRGQEARLRCSPMKGHSHVYWYRQLPEEGLKFMVYLQKENIIDESGMPKERFSAEFPKEGPSILRIQQVVRGDSAAYFCASSWGEGGYEQYFGPGTRLTVT.